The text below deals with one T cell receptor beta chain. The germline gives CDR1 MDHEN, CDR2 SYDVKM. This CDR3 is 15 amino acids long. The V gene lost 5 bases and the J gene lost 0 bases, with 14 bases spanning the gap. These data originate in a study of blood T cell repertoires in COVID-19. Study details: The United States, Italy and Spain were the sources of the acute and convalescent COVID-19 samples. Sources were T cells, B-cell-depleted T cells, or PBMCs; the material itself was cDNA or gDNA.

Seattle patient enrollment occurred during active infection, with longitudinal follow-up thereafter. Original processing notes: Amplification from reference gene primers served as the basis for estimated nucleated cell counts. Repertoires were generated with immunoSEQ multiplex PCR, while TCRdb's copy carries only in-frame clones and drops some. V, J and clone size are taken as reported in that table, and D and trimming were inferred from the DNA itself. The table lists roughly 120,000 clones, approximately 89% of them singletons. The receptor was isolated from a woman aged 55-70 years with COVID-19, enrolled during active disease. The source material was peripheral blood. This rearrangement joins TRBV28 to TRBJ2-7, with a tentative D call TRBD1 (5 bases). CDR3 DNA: TGTGCCAGCAGTCCCCTAGGGGTTAGCTCCTACGAGCAGTACTTC. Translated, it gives CASSPLGVSSYEQYF.